Listed here are 6 T cell receptor beta chains from one sample, sequenced in a study of blood T cell repertoires in COVID-19. Using immunoSEQ multiplex PCR, the repertoire was profiled, and TCRdb retains in-frame clones only, with some absent. The repertoire has some 320,000 clones, 80% to 90% of them found once; the top ten carry roughly 7.1%. Sample: peripheral blood. Every receptor here comes from a woman aged 45-60 years who had recovered from COVID-19.

The chain's CDR3 is CASRRGTDNSPLHF. The CDR3 DNA reads TGTGCCAGCAGGCGCGGGACAGATAATTCACCCCTCCACTTT. The chain uses TRBV2 and TRBJ1-6; 7 nucleotides align to TRBD1. V lost 6 bases and J lost 5; bases outside the gene matches: 4. Germline CDR1 SNHLY, CDR2 FYNNEI. The CDR3 totals 14 residues.

This clone has only a few counts. The chain couples TRBV11-2 to TRBJ2-5; 7 bases agree with TRBD1. The trim removed 4 bases at V and 5 bases at J, leaving 7 bases unmatched. Germline CDR1 is SGHAT and CDR2 is FQNNGV. CDR3 size: 14 residues. Here the CDR3 DNA reads TGTGCCAGCAGCTCCCTCGACAGGGTGGAGACCCAGTACTTC. Translation gives CASSSLDRVETQYF. The whole variable domain, remainder taken from reference TRBV11-2 and TRBJ2-5, is EAGVAQSPRYKIIEKRQSVAFWCNPISGHATLYWYQQILGQGPKLLIQFQNNGVVDDSQLPKDRFSAERLKGVDSTLKIQPAKLEDSAVYLCASSSLDRVETQYFGPGTRLLVL.

The chain has TRBV11-2 and TRBJ2-5, with D uncertain. Trimming took off 0 bases at V and 1 base at J, with 6 bases between the two ends. The CDR3 is made up of 14 amino acids. Germline loops: CDR1 SGHAT, CDR2 FQNNGV. The CDR3 sequence is CASSLDPGQETQYF. The CDR3 DNA is TGTGCCAGCAGCTTAGATCCGGGCCAAGAGACCCAGTACTTC.

The rearrangement links TRBV30 to TRBJ1-5; D is uncertain. V was trimmed by 0 bases and J by 1 base, leaving 4 bases between them. CDR3 length: 13 residues. Germline V CDR1 and CDR2: GTSNPN, SVGIG (reference sequence). The CDR3: CAWSVQSNQPQHF. The CDR3 nucleotides read TGTGCCTGGAGTGTACAGAGCAATCAGCCCCAGCATTTT.

The rearrangement uses TRBV6-5 and TRBJ2-5; the D gene is possibly TRBD2 (6 bases). Germline CDR1 and CDR2: MNHEY and SVGAGI. CDR3 size: 13 residues. The germline V and J ends were trimmed by 6 bases and 6 bases, with 14 bases remaining between them. CDR3 in amino acids: CASSQLAGQTQYF. CDR3 sequence (DNA): TGTGCCAGCAGCCAACTAGCAGGGCAGACCCAGTACTTC.

CDR3: CASSHLDRGDEKLFF. The CDR3, as DNA: TGCGCCAGCAGTCATCTCGACAGGGGGGATGAAAAACTGTTTTTT. The chain uses TRBV10-2 and TRBJ1-4, with 9 bases lining up with TRBD1. The CDR3 totals 15 residues. Losses at the gene ends were 5 bases for V and 6 bases for J; bases not matched to a gene: 7. The germline V gene encodes CDR1 WSHSY and CDR2 SAAADI.